This is a list of T cell receptor beta chains from one sample in a study of blood T cell repertoires in COVID-19. The method was immunoSEQ multiplex PCR; TCRdb's version includes in-frame clones alone and lacks a portion of them. Among some 42,000 clones, 77% were seen once, and the ten largest hold under 30%. Sequencing was carried out using peripheral blood. The receptors were sampled from a woman between 70 and 85 years old with acute or convalescent COVID-19. Each CDR3 is given with its conserved first and last residue. The D gene is left open where the match is weak. Only part of the rows carry a size: once, few, many, or a class if the clone is expanded.

j_gene | v_gene | abundance | d_gene | CDR3aa | CDR3nt
TRBJ2-1 | TRBV7-9 | . | TRBD2 | CASSPKRRLAMLNEQFF | TGTGCCAGCAGCCCCAAGCGGAGACTAGCGATGCTCAATGAGCAGTTCTTC
TRBJ1-5 | TRBV28 | . | TRBD1 | CASILGTGRNQPQHF | TGTGCCAGCATCCTGGGGACAGGGAGAAATCAGCCCCAGCATTTT
TRBJ2-5 | TRBV2 | . | TRBD1 | CASSESWLQGTVKQETQYF | TGTGCCAGCAGTGAATCCTGGTTACAGGGGACGGTTAAGCAAGAGACCCAGTACTTC
TRBJ2-7 | TRBV5-1 | few | . | CASRLTGTFNEQYF | TGCGCCAGCAGATTAACAGGGACCTTTAACGAGCAGTACTTC
TRBJ2-7 | TRBV2 | . | . | CASTGGDLYEQYF | TGTGCCAGCACAGGAGGCGACCTCTACGAGCAGTACTTC
TRBJ2-7 | TRBV18 | . | . | CASSVSARSYEQYF | TGTGCCAGCTCAGTAAGCGCCAGATCCTACGAGCAGTACTTC
TRBJ2-5 | TRBV4-1 | . | . | CASSQDTGWGETQYF | TGCGCCAGCAGCCAAGATACGGGATGGGGAGAGACCCAGTACTTC
TRBJ2-1 | TRBV4-1 | . | TRBD1 | CASSPTGGQRYNEQFF | TGCGCCAGCAGCCCGACAGGGGGACAGAGATACAATGAGCAGTTCTTC
TRBJ2-7 | TRBV6-2/TRBV6-3 | . | . | CASSTRDKTYEQYF | TGTGCCAGCAGTACCCGGGACAAGACCTACGAGCAGTACTTC
TRBJ1-5 | TRBV2 | . | TRBD1 | CASSPHGKLNRGGQQPQHF | TGTGCCAGCAGCCCCCATGGGAAATTAAACAGGGGAGGACAGCAGCCCCAGCATTTT
TRBJ2-7 | TRBV27 | . | TRBD1 | CASSSQGAGTYEQYF | TGTGCCAGCAGCTCGCAGGGGGCTGGAACCTACGAGCAGTACTTC
TRBJ2-1 | TRBV7-2 | . | TRBD1 | CASSPGQGFNEQFF | TGTGCCAGCAGCCCGGGACAGGGGTTTAATGAGCAGTTCTTC
TRBJ1-6 | TRBV3-1/TRBV3-2 | . | TRBD1 | CASSPSSGTGASGSPLHF | TGTGCCAGCAGCCCAAGCTCCGGGACAGGGGCCTCGGGTTCACCCCTCCACTTT
TRBJ1-1 | TRBV28 | once | . | CASSLGQWDTEAFF | TGTGCCAGCAGTTTGGGGCAATGGGACACTGAAGCTTTCTTT
TRBJ1-1 | TRBV5-1 | . | TRBD1 | CASSRRPGTVPNTEAFF | TGCGCCAGCAGCCGACGTCCCGGGACAGTTCCGAACACTGAAGCTTTCTTT
TRBJ1-1 | TRBV7-9 | . | . | CASSLGGVSTEAFF | TGTGCCAGCAGCTTAGGCGGGGTTTCCACTGAAGCTTTCTTT
TRBJ1-2 | TRBV3-1/TRBV3-2 | few | . | CASSHPGINYGYTF | TGTGCCAGCAGCCACCCAGGGATTAACTATGGCTACACCTTC
TRBJ1-5 | TRBV2 | . | . | CASSPGGQPNQPQHF | TGTGCCAGCAGTCCGGGGGGGCAGCCCAATCAGCCCCAGCATTTT